The rows below give T cell receptor beta chains drawn from one sample of a study of radiotherapy plus CTLA-4 blockade in lung cancer. The repertoire was sequenced with immunoSEQ multiplex PCR; TCRdb's copy has only in-frame clones and lacks some. This table holds 30,000 to 45,000 clones, 72% found once. Sequencing was performed on peripheral blood, taken from a patient treated with radiotherapy plus ipilimumab. These receptors came from a human donor with non-small cell lung cancer who had stable disease on radiotherapy plus ipilimumab. The CDR3 runs from the conserved cysteine through the conserved F or W. A D gene is named only where the DNA matches it firmly. For some rows the clone size is stated as once, few or many, or as a class when expanded; others skip it.

v_call: TRBV6-5
j_call: TRBJ2-3
clone_size: NA
d_call: NA
cdr3_aa: CASQSGEKADTQYF
cdr3_nt: TGTGCCAGCCAGTCCGGGGAAAAGGCAGATACGCAGTATTTT

v_call: TRBV11-3
j_call: TRBJ2-1
clone_size: medium-sized
d_call: TRBD1
cdr3_aa: CASSLDRADEQFF
cdr3_nt: TGTGCCAGCAGCTTGGACAGGGCCGATGAGCAGTTCTTC

v_call: TRBV5-1
j_call: TRBJ2-7
clone_size: few
d_call: TRBD1
cdr3_aa: CASSLVGTGDEQYF
cdr3_nt: TGCGCCAGCAGCTTGGTGGGGACAGGGGACGAGCAGTACTTC

v_call: TRBV6-5
j_call: TRBJ1-1
clone_size: NA
d_call: NA
cdr3_aa: CASSMQDGGRTEAFF
cdr3_nt: TGTGCCAGCAGTATGCAGGACGGGGGACGAACTGAAGCTTTCTTT

v_call: TRBV9
j_call: TRBJ2-5
clone_size: NA
d_call: NA
cdr3_aa: CASSVGIQETQYF
cdr3_nt: TGTGCCAGCAGCGTAGGTATTCAAGAGACCCAGTACTTC

v_call: TRBV6-1
j_call: TRBJ2-3
clone_size: NA
d_call: NA
cdr3_aa: CASSDRRVTDTQYF
cdr3_nt: TGTGCCAGCAGTGACAGGCGAGTCACAGATACGCAGTATTTT

v_call: TRBV4-3
j_call: TRBJ1-1
clone_size: NA
d_call: TRBD1
cdr3_aa: CASSQETGVTEAFF
cdr3_nt: TGCGCCAGCAGCCAAGAGACAGGGGTCACTGAAGCTTTCTTT

v_call: TRBV6-5
j_call: TRBJ2-7
clone_size: NA
d_call: TRBD1
cdr3_aa: CASSPTDRGFYEQYF
cdr3_nt: TGTGCCAGCAGTCCGACGGACAGGGGTTTCTACGAGCAGTACTTC

v_call: TRBV7-8
j_call: TRBJ1-2
clone_size: NA
d_call: TRBD1
cdr3_aa: CASSLGGTVSGYTF
cdr3_nt: TGTGCCAGCAGCTTAGGGGGGACAGTCTCCGGCTACACCTTC

v_call: TRBV6-1
j_call: TRBJ2-3
clone_size: NA
d_call: NA
cdr3_aa: CASRLRTGTDTQYF
cdr3_nt: TGTGCCAGCAGACTTAGGACAGGCACAGATACGCAGTATTTT

v_call: TRBV5-6
j_call: TRBJ1-6
clone_size: NA
d_call: TRBD1
cdr3_aa: CASSFTGDNSPLHF
cdr3_nt: TGTGCCAGCAGCTTCACAGGGGATAATTCACCCCTCCACTTT

v_call: TRBV6-4
j_call: TRBJ1-5
clone_size: NA
d_call: NA
cdr3_aa: CASSRLRQYSNQPQHF
cdr3_nt: TGTGCCAGCAGTCGATTACGACAGTATAGCAATCAGCCCCAGCATTTT

v_call: TRBV7-6
j_call: TRBJ1-1
clone_size: NA
d_call: NA
cdr3_aa: CASSSQFLGTEAFF
cdr3_nt: TGTGCCAGCAGCTCCCAATTCCTCGGGACTGAAGCTTTCTTT

v_call: TRBV10-1
j_call: TRBJ1-3
clone_size: NA
d_call: NA
cdr3_aa: CASSGGSGNTIYF
cdr3_nt: TGCGCCAGCAGTGGAGGGTCTGGAAACACCATATATTTT

v_call: TRBV7-9
j_call: TRBJ2-1
clone_size: NA
d_call: NA
cdr3_aa: CASSLLGRGRAYNEQFF
cdr3_nt: TGTGCCAGCAGCTTATTAGGGAGAGGTAGGGCCTACAATGAGCAGTTCTTC

v_call: TRBV5-6
j_call: TRBJ2-6
clone_size: NA
d_call: NA
cdr3_aa: CASSSNTGSTGANVLTF
cdr3_nt: TGTGCCAGCAGCTCCAATACAGGGAGTACCGGGGCCAACGTCCTGACTTTC

v_call: TRBV11-3
j_call: TRBJ2-1
clone_size: NA
d_call: NA
cdr3_aa: CASNLGGGHNEQFF
cdr3_nt: TGTGCCAGCAACCTGGGCGGGGGCCACAATGAGCAGTTCTTC

v_call: TRBV5-1
j_call: TRBJ2-7
clone_size: once
d_call: NA
cdr3_aa: CASTERPGGYEQYF
cdr3_nt: TGCGCCAGCACTGAAAGGCCTGGGGGGTACGAGCAGTACTTC

v_call: TRBV21-1
j_call: TRBJ1-5
clone_size: NA
d_call: NA
cdr3_aa: CASSIRDRVCNQPQHF
cdr3_nt: TGTGCCAGCAGCATACGAGACAGGGTTTGCAATCAGCCCCAGCATTTT

v_call: TRBV30
j_call: TRBJ2-7
clone_size: NA
d_call: NA
cdr3_aa: CAWSAGVATPEQYF
cdr3_nt: TGTGCCTGGAGTGCCGGGGTAGCCACTCCCGAGCAGTACTTC

v_call: TRBV19
j_call: TRBJ1-1
clone_size: once
d_call: TRBD1
cdr3_aa: CASSRRQGQGRTEAFF
cdr3_nt: TGTGCCAGTAGTAGACGACAGGGACAGGGGAGGACTGAAGCTTTCTTT

v_call: TRBV7-9
j_call: TRBJ1-2
clone_size: NA
d_call: NA
cdr3_aa: CASSLAETGSLHGYTF
cdr3_nt: TGTGCCAGCAGCTTAGCCGAGACAGGATCCCTCCATGGCTACACCTTC

v_call: TRBV7-9
j_call: TRBJ2-7
clone_size: NA
d_call: TRBD1
cdr3_aa: CASSSWTGEDYEQYF
cdr3_nt: TGTGCCAGCAGCTCCTGGACAGGGGAGGACTACGAGCAGTACTTC

v_call: TRBV10-1
j_call: TRBJ2-2
clone_size: NA
d_call: TRBD2
cdr3_aa: CASSDPGRAGELFF
cdr3_nt: TGCGCCAGCAGCGACCCGGGGAGGGCCGGGGAGCTGTTTTTT

v_call: TRBV11-3
j_call: TRBJ1-6
clone_size: many
d_call: NA
cdr3_aa: CASSLMGQGDSPLHF
cdr3_nt: TGTGCCAGCAGCTTAATGGGGCAGGGTGATTCACCCCTCCACTTT

v_call: TRBV7-9
j_call: TRBJ1-3
clone_size: NA
d_call: NA
cdr3_aa: CASSGDTGGNTIYF
cdr3_nt: TGTGCCAGCAGCGGCGACACTGGCGGAAACACCATATATTTT

v_call: TRBV7-2
j_call: TRBJ1-2
clone_size: NA
d_call: NA
cdr3_aa: CASSRELYGYTF
cdr3_nt: TGTGCCAGCAGCCGGGAACTCTATGGCTACACCTTC

v_call: TRBV5-6
j_call: TRBJ2-3
clone_size: NA
d_call: TRBD2
cdr3_aa: CASSTSGGLTSTDTQYF
cdr3_nt: TGTGCCAGCAGCACTAGCGGGGGATTGACTAGCACAGATACGCAGTATTTT

v_call: TRBV2
j_call: TRBJ2-7
clone_size: NA
d_call: NA
cdr3_aa: CASSDDRTGEQYF
cdr3_nt: TGTGCCAGCAGTGATGACAGGACTGGCGAGCAGTACTTC

v_call: TRBV25-1
j_call: TRBJ2-7
clone_size: NA
d_call: NA
cdr3_aa: CASSDRWQGKDEQYF
cdr3_nt: TGTGCCAGCAGCGACAGGTGGCAGGGAAAGGACGAGCAGTACTTC

v_call: TRBV5-5
j_call: TRBJ2-7
clone_size: NA
d_call: TRBD1
cdr3_aa: CASGNRGSVSYEQYF
cdr3_nt: TGTGCCAGCGGAAACAGGGGGTCTGTATCCTACGAGCAGTACTTC

v_call: TRBV11-3
j_call: TRBJ2-5
clone_size: NA
d_call: NA
cdr3_aa: CASSFSGQNQETQYF
cdr3_nt: TGTGCCAGCAGCTTCTCCGGACAGAACCAAGAGACCCAGTACTTC

v_call: TRBV11-2
j_call: TRBJ1-5
clone_size: NA
d_call: NA
cdr3_aa: CASSFGTPSNQPQHF
cdr3_nt: TGTGCCAGCAGCTTCGGGACACCTAGCAATCAGCCCCAGCATTTT

v_call: TRBV5-1
j_call: TRBJ2-3
clone_size: once
d_call: TRBD2
cdr3_aa: CATSGTSGGAYTDTQYF
cdr3_nt: TGCGCCACCAGCGGGACTAGCGGGGGGGCGTACACAGATACGCAGTATTTT

v_call: TRBV6-1
j_call: TRBJ2-5
clone_size: NA
d_call: NA
cdr3_aa: CASSEGGSVRTQYF
cdr3_nt: TGTGCCAGCAGTGAAGGAGGGTCCGTCCGTACCCAGTACTTC

v_call: TRBV5-1
j_call: TRBJ1-3
clone_size: few
d_call: NA
cdr3_aa: CASSLPSFPRNTIYF
cdr3_nt: TGCGCCAGCAGCTTACCCTCGTTTCCTCGGAACACCATATATTTT

v_call: TRBV28
j_call: TRBJ1-3
clone_size: NA
d_call: NA
cdr3_aa: CASREEGWTGNTIYF
cdr3_nt: TGTGCCAGCAGGGAGGAGGGTTGGACTGGAAACACCATATATTTT

v_call: TRBV13
j_call: TRBJ2-1
clone_size: once
d_call: TRBD1
cdr3_aa: CASSLTGVGEQFF
cdr3_nt: TGTGCCAGCAGCCTAACAGGGGTCGGTGAGCAGTTCTTC

v_call: TRBV30
j_call: TRBJ1-1
clone_size: NA
d_call: NA
cdr3_aa: CAWSPALSGTEAFF
cdr3_nt: TGTGCCTGGAGTCCGGCCCTCAGCGGGACTGAAGCTTTCTTT

v_call: TRBV7-9
j_call: TRBJ1-1
clone_size: NA
d_call: NA
cdr3_aa: CASSGRTANTEAFF
cdr3_nt: TGTGCCAGCAGCGGTAGGACAGCCAACACTGAAGCTTTCTTT

v_call: TRBV5-1
j_call: TRBJ2-1
clone_size: NA
d_call: NA
cdr3_aa: CASSTGQPRSYNEQFF
cdr3_nt: TGCGCCAGCAGCACTGGACAGCCCCGCTCCTACAATGAGCAGTTCTTC

v_call: TRBV7-9
j_call: TRBJ2-5
clone_size: NA
d_call: NA
cdr3_aa: CASSYMAGPETQYF
cdr3_nt: TGTGCCAGCAGTTATATGGCAGGGCCAGAGACCCAGTACTTC

v_call: TRBV7-2
j_call: TRBJ1-5
clone_size: NA
d_call: TRBD1
cdr3_aa: CASSPPGQWYQPQHF
cdr3_nt: TGTGCCAGCAGCCCCCCGGGACAGTGGTATCAGCCCCAGCATTTT

v_call: TRBV7-9
j_call: TRBJ1-1
clone_size: NA
d_call: NA
cdr3_aa: CASSSTGRVVTEAFF
cdr3_nt: TGTGCCAGCAGCTCCACAGGTAGGGTGGTCACTGAAGCTTTCTTT

v_call: TRBV12-5
j_call: TRBJ2-1
clone_size: NA
d_call: TRBD1
cdr3_aa: CASGLAGGYSVEQFF
cdr3_nt: TGTGCTAGTGGTTTGGCAGGGGGCTATTCGGTTGAGCAGTTCTTC

v_call: TRBV2
j_call: TRBJ1-4
clone_size: NA
d_call: NA
cdr3_aa: CASRLILDEKLFF
cdr3_nt: TGTGCCAGCCGTCTCATACTAGATGAAAAACTGTTTTTT

v_call: TRBV30
j_call: TRBJ2-1
clone_size: NA
d_call: TRBD1
cdr3_aa: CAWSVGDRVNEQFF
cdr3_nt: TGTGCCTGGAGTGTAGGGGACAGGGTCAATGAGCAGTTCTTC

v_call: TRBV30
j_call: TRBJ2-2
clone_size: NA
d_call: TRBD2
cdr3_aa: CASRLAGALWTGELFF
cdr3_nt: TGTGCCTCCCGACTAGCGGGGGCCTTGTGGACCGGGGAGCTGTTTTTT

v_call: TRBV2
j_call: TRBJ1-1
clone_size: few
d_call: NA
cdr3_aa: CASKRQMDTEAFF
cdr3_nt: TGTGCCAGCAAGAGACAGATGGACACTGAAGCTTTCTTT

v_call: TRBV7-2
j_call: TRBJ2-5
clone_size: NA
d_call: TRBD2
cdr3_aa: CAAGGVETQYF
cdr3_nt: TGTGCCGCGGGGGGTGTGGAGACCCAGTACTTC

v_call: TRBV5-3
j_call: TRBJ2-1
clone_size: NA
d_call: TRBD1
cdr3_aa: CARSQSRDSYNEQFF
cdr3_nt: TGTGCCAGAAGCCAAAGCCGGGACAGCTACAATGAGCAGTTCTTC

v_call: TRBV10-2
j_call: TRBJ2-2
clone_size: NA
d_call: TRBD1
cdr3_aa: CASSADRGTGELFF
cdr3_nt: TGCGCCAGCAGTGCCGACAGGGGGACCGGGGAGCTGTTTTTT

v_call: TRBV19
j_call: TRBJ2-5
clone_size: NA
d_call: NA
cdr3_aa: CASSIDHRGTQYF
cdr3_nt: TGTGCCAGTAGTATAGATCATCGAGGGACCCAGTACTTC